The TCR beta chain described here comes from a study of blood T cell repertoires in COVID-19. On the study more broadly: Spain, Italy and the United States supplied samples that represented acute and convalescent COVID-19. Nucleic acid was either cDNA or gDNA, and it came from T cells, B-cell-depleted T cells, or PBMCs.

In the source study's methods: Amplification of reference gene primers was used by the study to estimate nucleated cell counts. The repertoire was sequenced with immunoSEQ multiplex PCR; TCRdb's copy has only in-frame clones and lacks some. V, J and clone size reflect that table, while D and trimming were determined from the DNA. The sample carries almost 70,000 clones, nearly 80% recorded once. The clonotype was recovered from a human donor in a cohort sampled during active COVID-19. The specimen sequenced was peripheral blood.

For the CDR3, the DNA is TGTGCCAGTAACAGGGGCCTGGCGGAATATGGCTACACCTTC. This encodes CASNRGLAEYGYTF. The gene calls are TRBV19 and TRBJ1-2; 7 bases match TRBD1. This CDR3 has 14 residues. The germline V gene encodes CDR1 LNHDA and CDR2 SQIVND (reference sequence). Germline trimming cut 7 bases from V and 5 bases from J; bases unmatched to any gene: 10. Full variable domain (rest looked up from reference TRBV19 and TRBJ1-2): DGGITQSPKYLFRKEGQNVTLSCEQNLNHDAMYWYRQDPGQGLRLIYYSQIVNDFQKGDIAEGYSVSREKKESFPLTVTSAQKNPTAFYLCASNRGLAEYGYTFGSGTRLTVV.